The rows below give T cell receptor beta chains drawn from one sample of a study of OX40 agonist ivuxolimab in advanced cancers. TCRdb's table, derived via immunoSEQ multiplex PCR, lists solely in-frame clones and lacks some. The data show nearly 50,000 clones, approximately 91% seen once. Specimen: CD4+ or CD8+ T cells sorted from blood, collected in a trial of the OX40 agonist ivuxolimab. The receptors shown here come from an adult with an advanced solid tumor such as melanoma, head and neck, liver or kidney cancer. Each CDR3 is given with its conserved first and last residue. D genes are given only for firm matches. Expanded clones are given a class, and other clones once, few, many or no size at all.

TGTGCCAGCAGGCCTTTGAACACTGAAGCTTTCTTT,CASRPLNTEAFF,NA,TRBV2,NA,TRBJ1-1
TGTGCCAGCAGCGTAGAGGCTAGCGGGGGGGAAGCCTACAATGAGCAGTTCTTC,CASSVEASGGEAYNEQFF,NA,TRBV9,TRBD2,TRBJ2-1
TGTGCCAGCAGCTTGGCCACGAACATTCAGTACTTC,CASSLATNIQYF,NA,TRBV5-6,NA,TRBJ2-4
TGTGCCAGCAGTCGACCCGCTGGGGAGACCCAGTACTTC,CASSRPAGETQYF,NA,TRBV6-5,NA,TRBJ2-5
TGTGCCAGCAGTGACTCTAGGTTTCAGGGGAAAACAGCTTATAGCAATCAGCCCCAGCATTTT,CASSDSRFQGKTAYSNQPQHF,NA,TRBV6-4,NA,TRBJ1-5
TGTGCCAGCAGCTGGACAGGGTCTAGGGAAAAACTGTTTTTT,CASSWTGSREKLFF,NA,TRBV7-9,TRBD1,TRBJ1-4
TGTGCCAGCAGTTTTTACTGGGGGAGAGACACAGATACGCAGTATTTT,CASSFYWGRDTDTQYF,NA,TRBV27,NA,TRBJ2-3
TGTGCCAGCAGCACCGGGACTAGCGGAAGCACAGATACGCAGTATTTT,CASSTGTSGSTDTQYF,NA,TRBV11-3,TRBD2,TRBJ2-3
TGTGCCAGCAGCTTAGGCGGTGGGGGACCTGAGCAGTTCTTC,CASSLGGGGPEQFF,NA,TRBV11-3,NA,TRBJ2-1
TGTGCCAGCATCCAAGGGGACAGGGGCGGCTACACCTTC,CASIQGDRGGYTF,NA,TRBV7-9,TRBD1,TRBJ1-2
TGTGCCAGCAGTTATCGTAGCCGGGAGACCCAGTACTTC,CASSYRSRETQYF,NA,TRBV6-1,NA,TRBJ2-5
TGTGCCAGCAGTCCACGACAGGGTGTAATCGGCAATCAGCCCCAGCATTTT,CASSPRQGVIGNQPQHF,NA,TRBV28,TRBD1,TRBJ1-5
TGTGCCAGCAGTGAACAGGGGAGAAGCGGCTACGAGCAGTACTTC,CASSEQGRSGYEQYF,NA,TRBV2,NA,TRBJ2-7
TGTGCCAGCAGCGTAGTGGGACAGGGCCTTATTGGCTACACCTTC,CASSVVGQGLIGYTF,NA,TRBV9,TRBD1,TRBJ1-2
TGTGCCAGCAGCTTTACCGGGACAGGGGCGAACTATGGCTACACCTTC,CASSFTGTGANYGYTF,NA,TRBV9,TRBD1,TRBJ1-2
TGTGCCAGTCTCAGGGGCTCTGGAAACACCATATATTTT,CASLRGSGNTIYF,NA,TRBV18,NA,TRBJ1-3
TGTGCCACCAGCAGTAACCGGGGCAGAAGCGACAATGAGCAGTTCTTC,CATSSNRGRSDNEQFF,NA,TRBV15,NA,TRBJ2-1
TGTGCCAGCAGCTTAGGTGGCAGTGGAAACACCATATATTTT,CASSLGGSGNTIYF,few,TRBV7-6,NA,TRBJ1-3
TGTGCCATCAGCGACAGATCAACTAATGAAAAACTGTTTTTT,CAISDRSTNEKLFF,NA,TRBV10-3,NA,TRBJ1-4
TGTGCCAGCTCACCGAGGGACAGGCCCACTGAAGCTTTCTTT,CASSPRDRPTEAFF,NA,TRBV18,TRBD1,TRBJ1-1
TGTGCCAGCAGTTTGTCTGGGTTGGTGGAGCAGTACTTC,CASSLSGLVEQYF,NA,TRBV27,NA,TRBJ2-7
TGTGCCAGCAGAACGCTTCGGGGCCTCTCCTACGAGCAGTACTTC,CASRTLRGLSYEQYF,NA,TRBV27,NA,TRBJ2-7
TGTGCCACCAGCAGAGGGGCAGGGGGGCAAGAGACCCAGTACTTC,CATSRGAGGQETQYF,NA,TRBV15,NA,TRBJ2-5
TGTGCCAGCAGTACCTGGACCTATAGCAATCAGCCCCAGCATTTT,CASSTWTYSNQPQHF,NA,TRBV28,NA,TRBJ1-5
TGTGCCAGCAGAGGGCTGAATCAGCCCCAGCATTTT,CASRGLNQPQHF,once,TRBV2,NA,TRBJ1-5
TGTGCCAGCAGCTTAGGGCCCCAAGGAGGAGAGACCCAGTACTTC,CASSLGPQGGETQYF,NA,TRBV7-3,NA,TRBJ2-5